The subject of this entry is one TCR beta chain. The antigen is undetermined. This record comes from a study of cytomegalovirus exposure and HLA in healthy donors. The primer mix had 60 Vbeta and 13 Jbeta primers. TCRdb keeps only in-frame clones here, not all; method: immunoSEQ multiplex PCR. The sample lists about 140,000 clones; approximately 80% were seen once. Findings and limits, study-wide: Sequencing had likely introduced a cluster of highly shared sequence variants as an artifact. HLA allele associations emerged for roughly 17,000 TCR beta sequences in a later analysis, at 0.05 false discovery rate.

Between the trimmed V and J ends, which lost 4 bases and 1 base, there was a span of 11 bases. Germline-derived CDR1 and CDR2 are SGHRS and YFSETQ. The CDR3 covers 14 residues. This rearrangement joins TRBV5-1 to TRBJ1-2, with a tentative D call TRBD1 (5 bases). This clonotype was obtained from a middle-aged woman in good health and CMV-seronegative. What was sequenced was PBMCs. CDR3 in DNA: TGCGCCAGCAGCGAGACAGCCTATAACTATGGCTACACCTTC. Translated, it gives CASSETAYNYGYTF.